Listed here are 6 T cell receptor beta chains from one sample, sequenced in a study of tumor-infiltrating lymphocytes in primary liver carcinoma. Joint extraction of RNA and DNA used roughly 19-31 mg of bulk tissue that was unsorted. With about 470 ng total RNA as template and a constant-region primer, TCR beta cDNA was made. TCR beta libraries came from three nested multiplex PCR rounds using slightly modified ARM-PCR. Amplification in the first two PCR rounds was performed using TRBV1-TRBV30 forward primers and a C-beta reverse primer for around 9 cycles each. MiXCR, applied by TCRdb to the multiplex PCR reads, yields one record per CDR3 protein. This sample has approximately 40,000 distinct CDR3 sequences; 70% to 85% occur once, and the top ten carry about 15%. The specimen sequenced was liver tumor tissue from sampling region 4. The subset here: tumor region T4, right-lateral pole. All receptors come from a middle-aged man with primary liver carcinoma and hepatitis B virus infection.

This clonotype is medium-sized in the sample. The gene calls are TRBV7-9 and TRBJ2-2; possibly TRBD1 for D (5 bases). V gave up 1 base and J gave up 5 bases, with 14 bases separating them. The germline gives CDR1 SEHNR, CDR2 FQNEAQ (reference sequence). This CDR3 spans 16 amino acids. The CDR3 coding sequence is TGTGCCAGCAGCTTAGTTCTTCAGGGTTGGACCGGGGAGCTGTTTTTT. The encoded protein is CASSLVLQGWTGELFF.

Regarding this clonotype: It may be a read error: a sequence one base away is much more abundant. This rearrangement joins TRBV7-3 to TRBJ2-1, with TRBD2 as a possible D gene (5 bases). CDR1 and CDR2 from the germline V gene are SGHTA and FQGTGA. V lost 5 bases and J lost 9, with 11 bases in between. The CDR3 loop spans 12 amino acids. Written as DNA, the CDR3 is TGTGCCAGCAGCCGAGGACTTAGTGAGCAGTTCTTC. Translating gives CASSRGLSEQFF.

Points on this clonotype: The junction shows a germline mismatch at one end, possibly a read error. The V gene is TRBV4-3, the J gene TRBJ2-3, with 8 bases fitting TRBD1. The CDR3 is made up of 15 amino acids. CDR1 is LGHNA, CDR2 YSLEER, per germline. The CDR3 bases are TGCGCCAGGAGCCGCCGACAGGGGTGGACAGATACACAGTATTTT. Protein product: CARSRRQGWTDTQYF.

A word on this clonotype: Germline and junction disagree at one end, which may indicate a read error. The V and J genes are TRBV7-9 and TRBJ1-4; TRBD1 aligns across 7 bases. This CDR3 comprises 15 residues. The V gene's germline CDR1 is SEHNR and CDR2 FQNEAQ (reference sequence). DNA for the CDR3: TGTGCCAGCACCTTCGGCCGGGACAGTAATGAAAAACAGTTTTTT. The encoded protein is CASTFGRDSNEKQFF.

A remark on this clonotype: This is likely a read error, given that the CDR3 carries no conserved phenylalanine or tryptophan at its end. The genes are TRBV5-1 and TRBJ1-1, with D unresolved. CDR1 SGHRS and CDR2 YFSETQ come from the germline V gene. CDR3 length equals 14 residues. V lost 7 bases to trimming and J lost 1 base, with 14 bases between them. CDR3: CASQTRTANTEAFC. The DNA for the CDR3 is TGCGCCAGCCAGACCCGCACAGCGAACACTGAAGCTTTCTGT.

In its sample, this clonotype was seen many times. The rearrangement links TRBV30 to TRBJ2-7; TRBD1 matches at 8 bases. With 0 bases clipped from V and 2 bases from J, the junction kept 6 bases outside the gene matches. The CDR3 totals 15 residues. Germline loops: CDR1 GTSNPN, CDR2 SVGIG (reference sequence). CDR3 amino acids: CAWSVAGTGPYEQYF. CDR3 sequence (DNA): TGTGCCTGGAGTGTAGCCGGGACAGGACCCTACGAGCAGTACTTC.